The 32 T cell receptor beta chains below were found in one sample sequenced in a study of blood T cell dynamics during melanoma immunotherapy. Time point defined: week 3, after first cycle of checkpoint inhibitor. The assay was immunoSEQ multiplex PCR, and TCRdb's table has in-frame clones only and misses some. The sample lists under 9,500 clones; 75% to 90% were seen once. The input for sequencing was blood, taken from a patient treated with checkpoint blockade. Source of these receptors: a human donor with melanoma.

The V and J genes are TRBV19 and TRBJ2-2; TRBD1 matches at 8 bases. This CDR3 is 14 amino acids long. Germline trimming cut 6 bases from V and 8 bases from J; bases unmatched to any gene: 8. Per germline, CDR1 LNHDA and CDR2 SQIVND (reference sequence). The CDR3 spells CASSRTGLEGELFF. Here the CDR3 DNA reads TGTGCCAGTAGCCGGACAGGGTTGGAGGGGGAGCTGTTTTTT.

This clone has only a few counts. The chain employs TRBV7-9 and TRBJ2-7; D may be TRBD1 or TRBD2 (5 bases each). CDR3 length: 13 amino acids. The ends were cut back, 4 bases at V and 5 bases at J, with 12 bases in the middle. Per the germline V gene, CDR1 is SEHNR and CDR2 is FQNEAQ (reference sequence). The CDR3 is CASSSGPPHEQYF. Here the CDR3 DNA reads TGTGCCAGCAGCTCGGGACCTCCCCACGAGCAGTACTTC.

The chain uses TRBV27 and TRBJ1-1; 9 nucleotides agree with TRBD1. The ends lost 5 bases at V and 8 bases at J; junction bases unmatched: 12. The CDR3 spans 15 residues. CDR1 MNHEY and CDR2 SMNVEV come from the germline V gene (reference sequence). CDR3 bases: TGTGCCAGCAGTCCAACAGCGGGACAGGGTCCCGAAGCTTTCTTT. Translating gives CASSPTAGQGPEAFF.

This clone has a handful of counts. The chain links TRBV5-1 to TRBJ2-7; TRBD2 agrees at 11 bases. CDR3 size: 14 residues. Germline V gene lookup returns CDR1 SGHRS and CDR2 YFSETQ. The V segment lost 4 bases and the J segment 3 bases; nucleotides outside the gene matches: 3. CDR3 protein: CASSLTSGSYEQYF. CDR3 coding DNA: TGCGCCAGCAGCCTAACTAGCGGGAGCTACGAGCAGTACTTC.

This chain connects TRBV6-4 to TRBJ2-7; 7 bases line up with TRBD1. The V and J ends lost 6 bases and 2 bases, in that order; junction bases with no gene match: 7. From germline, CDR1 is MRHNA and CDR2 SNTAGT. The CDR3 is 14 residues long. DNA of the CDR3: TGTGCCAGCAGCGGACAGGAAGGCACCTACGAGCAGTACTTC. This translates into CASSGQEGTYEQYF.

The genes are TRBV2 and TRBJ1-1; D might be TRBD1 (6 bases). The CDR3 covers 12 residues. Germline lookup yields CDR1 SNHLY and CDR2 FYNNEI. V lost 11 bases, J lost 1 base, and 11 bases lay in between. The DNA of the CDR3 is TGTGCCGTAAACAGGGAGAACACTGAAGCTTTCTTT. Amino acids: CAVNRENTEAFF.

The J gene is TRBJ1-4, the V gene TRBV19, with 7 bases identical to TRBD1. CDR1 LNHDA and CDR2 SQIVND come from the germline V gene (reference sequence). Germline trimming cut 4 bases from V and 8 bases from J; bases unmatched to any gene: 4. The CDR3 loop spans 13 amino acids. The CDR3 reads CASSRTGEEKLFF. CDR3 sequence (DNA): TGTGCCAGTAGTAGGACAGGAGAAGAAAAACTGTTTTTT.

This sequence joins TRBV7-2 and TRBJ2-7, with 8 bases that match TRBD2. Trimming removed 3 bases from V and 1 base from J; junction bases left unmatched: 2. The length of the CDR3 is 14 residues. Germline V gene sequence: CDR1 SGHTA, CDR2 FQGNSA. The CDR3 bases are TGTGCCAGCAGCTTCGGCGGGAGGTCCTACGAGCAGTACTTC. Translated: CASSFGGRSYEQYF. Complete variable domain (other parts from reference TRBV7-2 and TRBJ2-7): GAGVSQSPSNKVTEKGKDVELRCDPISGHTALYWYRQSLGQGLEFLIYFQGNSAPDKSGLPSDRFSAERTGGSVSTLTIQRTQQEDSAVYLCASSFGGRSYEQYFGPGTRLTVT.

V gene TRBV2 combines with J gene TRBJ1-1; the match to TRBD1 covers 8 bases. V was pared by 4 bases and J by 0 bases, with 4 bases of the junction left unmatched. This CDR3 is built from 15 residues. Germline CDR1 is SNHLY and CDR2 is FYNNEI. CDR3: CASSGRGRVNTEAFF. The CDR3 bases are TGTGCCAGCAGTGGCAGGGGGCGCGTGAACACTGAAGCTTTCTTT.

This sequence joins TRBV21-1 and TRBJ2-7; TRBD1 is the table's D call, not checked against the DNA. TRBV21-1 is shown as a pseudogene. This CDR3 contains 17 residues. In DNA, the CDR3 is TGTGCCAGCACCTCAGGGTTCGGGTCGAGGCAACACTACGAGCAGTACTTC. As protein: CASTSGFGSRQHYEQYF.

The chain couples TRBV2 to TRBJ2-7; 7 bases match TRBD2. CDR3 length: 13 amino acids. V dropped 7 bases and J dropped 1; count of bases not matched to a gene: 4. Per germline, CDR1 SNHLY and CDR2 FYNNEI. The CDR3 DNA reads TGTGCCAGCAATAGGGGAGGGTCCTACGAGCAGTACTTC. Amino acids: CASNRGGSYEQYF.

The chain joins TRBV21-1 to TRBJ2-7; whether TRBD1, the table's D call, matches the DNA was not checked. TRBV21-1 is a known pseudogene. The CDR3 consists of 16 residues. The CDR3, as DNA: TGTGCCAGCAGCAAAGTCCCCACAGGGGCTTGGTGCGAGCAGTACTTC. Protein: CASSKVPTGAWCEQYF.

This rearrangement joins TRBV15 to TRBJ2-7; D not certain. Germline CDR1 is LNHNV and CDR2 is YYDKDF (reference sequence). This CDR3 spans 13 amino acids. The ends were cut back, 4 bases at V and 4 bases at J, with 11 bases in the middle. The CDR3 protein is CATSNPDVYEQYF. The CDR3 DNA follows: TGTGCCACCAGCAACCCGGACGTTTACGAGCAGTACTTC.

This chain uses TRBV6-5 with TRBJ2-7; D perhaps matches TRBD2 (5 bases). Trimming left V 6 bases short and J 0 bases short, with 9 bases between. The germline V gene encodes CDR1 MNHEY and CDR2 SVGAGI. The CDR3 is made up of 13 amino acids. In DNA, the CDR3 is TGTGCCAGCAGCGAAGGGAGCTCCTACGAGCAGTACTTC. It yields the protein CASSEGSSYEQYF.

The rearrangement joins TRBV28 to TRBJ2-7, with TRBD1 matching over 7 bases. Trimming removed 2 bases from V and 0 bases from J; junction bases left unmatched: 4. CDR1 is MDHEN, CDR2 SYDVKM, per germline. The CDR3 consists of 15 residues. The CDR3 nucleotides are TGTGCCAGCAGTTTACAGGGGGAGAGCTCCTACGAGCAGTACTTC. Translation gives CASSLQGESSYEQYF.

The chain couples TRBV5-1 to TRBJ2-3; 8 bases fit TRBD2. This CDR3 contains 15 residues. Germline assignment: CDR1 SGHRS and CDR2 YFSETQ. V shed 4 bases, J shed 4 bases, and the junction held 8 bases outside the gene matches. CDR3 DNA sequence: TGCGCCAGCAGCCTCCTCGGGGGGGGGCCAGATACGCAGTATTTT. It specifies CASSLLGGGPDTQYF.

The J gene is TRBJ2-7, the V gene TRBV5-4; 7 bases line up with TRBD2. This CDR3 has 18 amino acids. The germline V gene has CDR1 SGHNT and CDR2 YYREEE (reference sequence). With V trimmed by 2 bases and J by 5 bases, 19 bases remained unmatched. The CDR3 DNA reads TGTGCCAGCAGCTTATATTTCGGGGGGTCGATTTTTTCCAACGAGCAGTACTTC. Translated: CASSLYFGGSIFSNEQYF.

This rearrangement joins TRBV10-2 to TRBJ2-7; D gene ambiguous. Germline assignment: CDR1 WSHSY and CDR2 SAAADI. V was clipped by 0 bases and J by 0 bases, with 12 bases between them. The CDR3 loop spans 16 amino acids. Here the CDR3 DNA reads TGCGCCAGCAGTGAGTCCTATGGCTTAAGCTCCTACGAGCAGTACTTC. Encoded protein: CASSESYGLSSYEQYF.

Here the CDR3 reads CASSWEGAGNTIYF. CDR3 DNA: TGTGCCAGCAGTTGGGAGGGCGCTGGAAACACCATATATTTT. The chain is built from TRBV28 and TRBJ1-3; D unclear. V gave up 4 bases and J gave up 2 bases, with 9 bases separating them. CDR1 is MDHEN and CDR2 is SYDVKM in the germline V gene. There are 14 residues in the CDR3.

V is TRBV27 and J is TRBJ2-5; D not resolved. The end of the DNA fits TRBJ2-7 better, so the J call may be wrong. CDR1 and CDR2 (germline): MNHEY, SMNVEV (reference sequence). The CDR3 contains 14 residues. The CDR3 nucleotides are TGTGCCAGCAGTTCCGATACCATCCACTACGAGCAGTACTTC. It yields the protein CASSSDTIHYEQYF.

The gene calls are TRBV19 and TRBJ1-5; D possibly corresponds to TRBD1 (5 bases). There are 14 residues in the CDR3. V lost 2 bases, J lost 2 bases, and 7 bases lay in between. Germline-derived CDR1 and CDR2 are LNHDA and SQIVND (reference sequence). CDR3 residues: CASSIQGGNQPQHF. CDR3 DNA: TGTGCCAGTAGTATACAGGGCGGCAATCAGCCCCAGCATTTT.

This clone appeared a few times. This rearrangement joins TRBV4-1 to TRBJ1-5; D might be TRBD1 (5 bases). Germline lookup yields CDR1 MGHRA and CDR2 YSYEKL. Trimming cost V 0 bases and J 1 base, with 10 bases left between them. This CDR3 spans 16 amino acids. This CDR3 is CASSQDPGMSNQPQHF. The CDR3 DNA is TGCGCCAGCAGCCAAGATCCAGGGATGAGCAATCAGCCCCAGCATTTT.

V is TRBV5-6 and J is TRBJ1-3, with D unclear. The CDR3 sequence is 15 residues long. Per the germline V gene, CDR1 is SGHDT and CDR2 is YYEEEE. V lost 3 bases to trimming and J lost 4 bases, with 14 bases between them. DNA for the CDR3: TGTGCCAGCAGCTGGGAAGGGAGTGGGGGAAACACCATATATTTT. This sequence encodes CASSWEGSGGNTIYF.

The J gene is TRBJ2-7, the V gene TRBV9; 8 bases map to TRBD1. The CDR3 runs to 16 residues. The V gene end was trimmed by 0 bases and the J gene end by 4 bases; junction bases not matched to a gene: 9. Germline V lookup: CDR1 SGDLS, CDR2 YYNGEE. CDR3 sequence (DNA): TGTGCCAGCAGCGTAGCGGATGTACAGGGGGGTTACGAGCAGTACTTC. Translated: CASSVADVQGGYEQYF.

The chain uses TRBV28 and TRBJ1-5; possibly TRBD1 for D (5 bases). The germline V gene encodes CDR1 MDHEN and CDR2 SYDVKM. Deletions cut 3 bases from V and 1 base from J, with 10 bases between. The CDR3 is 15 residues long. CDR3 coding DNA: TGTGCCAGCAGTTTGGCGGGGGAGAGCAATCAGCCCCAGCATTTT. Translated, it gives CASSLAGESNQPQHF. The whole variable domain, remainder taken from reference TRBV28 and TRBJ1-5, is DVKVTQSSRYLVKRTGEKVFLECVQDMDHENMFWYRQDPGLGLRLIYFSYDVKMKEKGDIPEGYSVSREKKERFSLILESASTNQTSMYLCASSLAGESNQPQHFGDGTRLSIL.

The rearrangement uses TRBV19 and TRBJ1-1; D unclear. The CDR3 length is 13 residues. Trimming left V 8 bases short and J 4 bases short, with 14 bases between. Germline V gives CDR1 LNHDA, CDR2 SQIVND (reference sequence). CDR3 sequence: CASLTGGSTEAFF. CDR3 bases: TGTGCCAGTCTCACCGGCGGCAGCACTGAAGCTTTCTTT.

V is TRBV6-1 and J is TRBJ2-3; a possible D gene is TRBD2 (6 bases). Germline CDR1 MNHNS, CDR2 SASEGT. V was trimmed by 7 bases and J by 3 bases, leaving 11 bases between them. This CDR3 contains 13 residues. CDR3 nucleotides: TGTGCCAGCACACCGGGAGAGACAGATACGCAGTATTTT. It encodes CASTPGETDTQYF.

The chain joins TRBV19 to TRBJ1-5, with unresolved D. The CDR3 covers 15 residues. V was pared by 7 bases and J by 7 bases, with 20 bases between. The germline V gene has CDR1 LNHDA and CDR2 SQIVND (reference sequence). CDR3 DNA: TGTGCCAGTATGCCCTATGGGGAGGGCGGACAGCCCCAGCATTTT. This codes for CASMPYGEGGQPQHF.

This rearrangement joins TRBV18 to TRBJ2-7, with TRBD1 as a possible D gene (5 bases). V was cut by 0 bases and J by 6 bases, with 12 bases left in between. Germline V gives CDR1 KGHSH, CDR2 LQKENI. This CDR3 is 14 amino acids long. The CDR3 is CASSPPFRESEQYF. Here the CDR3 DNA reads TGTGCCAGCTCACCACCGTTCAGGGAAAGCGAGCAGTACTTC.

The chain joins TRBV5-1 to TRBJ2-3; D unclear. Trimming removed 5 bases at V and 0 bases at J, with 4 bases between. This CDR3 is built from 12 residues. The germline V gene has CDR1 SGHRS and CDR2 YFSETQ. The chain's CDR3 is CASRVSTDTQYF. The CDR3 coding sequence is TGCGCCAGCAGGGTTAGCACAGATACGCAGTATTTT.

V usage is TRBV4-1 and J usage is TRBJ2-7, with D possibly matching TRBD1 (5 bases). Trimming left V 0 bases short and J 3 bases short, with 12 bases between. The CDR3 covers 15 residues. In germline, CDR1 is MGHRA, CDR2 YSYEKL. The CDR3 coding sequence is TGCGCCAGCAGCCAAGATCAGGGCTATTACTACGAGCAGTACTTC. Amino acid sequence: CASSQDQGYYYEQYF.

The rearrangement links TRBV28 to TRBJ2-7; no firm D call. Germline lookup yields CDR1 MDHEN and CDR2 SYDVKM. The V end lost 1 base, the J end lost 1 base, and 20 bases lay between the germline ends. CDR3 size: 18 residues. In DNA, the CDR3 is TGTGCCAGCAGTTTATCGTACCCCGGCTCCATTAATTCCTACGAGCAGTACTTC. Translation: CASSLSYPGSINSYEQYF.